Following are 14 T cell receptor beta chains from one sample sequenced in a study of regulatory T cells in long-lasting Graves disease (dated by TCRdb to about 2021). Library creation used multiplex PCR. The sample was run on an Illumina HiSeq 4000. To build TCR beta libraries, CDR3 regions were amplified by Arm-PCR using iRepertoire HTBI primers. TCRdb redid the processing of the public reads, applying fastp at Q25 and MiXCR, and retained in-frame beta chains. Rows are unified per CDR3 protein, each entry keeping the most common DNA and genes. For this sample there are approximately 350,000 distinct CDR3 sequences; 15% to 20% appear just once. The biggest ten clones account for roughly 29% of the sample. This specimen's time point label, interpreted: newly diagnosed GD, antithyroid drugs for less than 3 months. For both TCR sequencing and RNA sequencing, RNA was extracted from PBMCs using TRIzol.

This sample also appeared in a second study, on T cells in Graves' hyperthyroidism and ophthalmopathy.

The sequencing here drew on peripheral blood mononuclear cells (PBMCs), taken at new diagnosis, from a patient treated with antithyroid drugs. Source of these receptors: a man aged 40-49 years with Graves disease. Donor details come from another sample of the same person, matched by shared clones.

Many counts were recorded for this clonotype. The chain recombines TRBV6-2 or TRBV6-3 with TRBJ1-5, with D tentatively TRBD1 (5 bases). This CDR3 comprises 15 residues. Trimming cost V 5 bases and J 3 bases, with 14 bases left between them. The germline V gene has CDR1 MNHEY and CDR2 SVGEGT. The CDR3 loop is CASSPHDRLNQPQHF. As DNA, the CDR3 is TGTGCCAGCAGTCCCCATGACAGACTCAATCAGCCCCAGCATTTT.

This clonotype appeared a few times. The V gene is TRBV6-5, the J gene TRBJ2-7; no clear D gene. Per the germline V gene, CDR1 is MNHEY and CDR2 is SVGAGI. The V end lost 0 bases, the J end lost 10 bases, and 10 bases lay between the germline ends. The CDR3 length is 12 residues. As DNA, the CDR3 is TGTGCCAGCAGTTACTCTCGGTTCGAACAGTACTTC. Translated, it gives CASSYSRFEQYF.

The table lists this clonotype with many counts. This chain joins TRBV13 and TRBJ2-7; D may correspond to TRBD1 or TRBD2 (5 bases each). V lost 6 bases, J lost 3 bases, and 15 bases lay in between. The CDR3 runs to 14 residues. Germline lookup yields CDR1 PRHDT and CDR2 FYEKMQ (reference sequence). CDR3 nucleotide sequence: TGTGCCAGCAGACTAGGGACGGAGAACTACGAGCAGTACTTC. Translated: CASRLGTENYEQYF. Variable domain in full (rest from reference TRBV13 and TRBJ2-7): AAGVIQSPRHLIKEKRETATLKCYPIPRHDTVYWYQQGPGQDPQFLISFYEKMQSDKGSIPDRFSAQQFSDYHSELNMSSLELGDSALYFCASRLGTENYEQYFGPGTRLTVT.

This clonotype was seen ten or more times. In DNA, the CDR3 is TGTGCCAGCTCACCACTTTACGAGCAGTACTTC. This gives the protein CASSPLYEQYF. V usage is TRBV18 and J usage is TRBJ2-7; D is unresolved. The germline V gene encodes CDR1 KGHSH and CDR2 LQKENI. This CDR3 is 11 amino acids long. Trimming took 1 base from V and 4 from J, leaving 2 bases between them. The whole variable domain, filled in from reference TRBV18 and TRBJ2-7, reads NAGVMQNPRHLVRRRGQEARLRCSPMKGHSHVYWYRQLPEEGLKFMVYLQKENIIDESGMPKERFSAEFPKEGPSILRIQQVVRGDSAAYFCASSPLYEQYFGPGTRLTVT.

This clonotype was seen a handful of times. This chain connects TRBV7-2 to TRBJ2-2; 7 bases line up with TRBD2. With V trimmed by 2 bases and J by 2 bases, 5 bases remained unmatched. This CDR3 is 16 amino acids long. Germline CDR1 and CDR2: SGHTA and FQGNSA. CDR3 region: CASSLNPGGNTGELFF. DNA for the CDR3: TGTGCCAGCAGCTTAAACCCGGGGGGAAACACCGGGGAGCTGTTTTTT.

J is TRBJ2-5 and V is TRBV20-1; TRBD2 is a possible D gene (5 bases). The CDR3 is 13 amino acids. Trimming took off 6 bases at V and 1 base at J, with 12 bases between the two ends. Germline-derived CDR1 and CDR2 are DFQATT and SNEGSKA (reference sequence). The CDR3 region is CSAISGSQETQYF. The CDR3 nucleotides are TGCAGTGCCATCAGCGGCTCCCAAGAGACCCAGTACTTC.

The sample holds many counts of this clonotype. V and J are TRBV19 and TRBJ1-5; 8 positions match TRBD1. Germline V gives CDR1 LNHDA, CDR2 SQIVND (reference sequence). Trimming removed 5 bases from V and 6 bases from J; junction bases left unmatched: 6. The CDR3 has 14 residues. Here the CDR3 DNA reads TGTGCCAGTAGTGGGTCAGGGGGCGTTCAGCCCCAGCATTTT. Amino acids: CASSGSGGVQPQHF.

This clonotype was observed at least ten times. J is TRBJ2-5 and V is TRBV6-2 or TRBV6-3; D might be TRBD2 (6 bases). V lost 2 bases and J 5 bases, leaving 12 bases between the germline ends. CDR3 length: 14 amino acids. The germline gives CDR1 MNHEY, CDR2 SVGEGT. CDR3 sequence reads: CASSYRLDTETQYF. CDR3 DNA sequence: TGTGCCAGCAGTTACCGACTAGACACCGAGACCCAGTACTTC.

This clonotype was found a few times. The chain is built from TRBV10-1 and TRBJ2-5; the match to TRBD2 covers 10 bases. CDR1 is WNHNN and CDR2 is SYGVQD in the germline V gene (reference sequence). The CDR3 runs 15 residues. V lost 2 bases and J lost 5; bases outside the gene matches: 5. The CDR3 region is CASSEGTSGVETQYF. CDR3 sequence (DNA): TGCGCCAGCAGTGAGGGTACTAGCGGGGTGGAGACCCAGTACTTC.

This clonotype was detected a few times. The rearrangement links TRBV4-1 to TRBJ1-2, with D hard to call. Germline V gives CDR1 MGHRA, CDR2 YSYEKL. The CDR3 spans 18 residues. Trimming removed 0 bases from V and 1 base from J, with 18 bases in between. CDR3 DNA: TGCGCCAGCAGCCAAGACCTCGGACCCGGAATATTTAACTATGGCTACACCTTC. This translates into CASSQDLGPGIFNYGYTF.

This clonotype was detected many times. The chain combines TRBV12-3 or TRBV12-4 with TRBJ1-1; possibly TRBD1 for D (6 bases). Trimming removed 5 bases at V and 1 base at J, with 20 bases between. CDR3 size: 17 residues. The CDR3 loop reads CASSAQSRTATNTEAFF. CDR3 DNA: TGTGCCAGCAGTGCCCAGTCCCGGACAGCTACGAACACTGAAGCTTTCTTT.

This clonotype has ten or more counts. CDR3 region: CAWREGQGGGYTF. The CDR3 nucleotides are TGTGCCTGGAGAGAGGGGCAGGGCGGCGGCTACACCTTC. This chain connects TRBV30 to TRBJ1-2, with D maybe TRBD1 (5 bases). This CDR3 contains 13 residues. Trimming left V 3 bases short and J 8 bases short, with 16 bases between. Germline CDR1 GTSNPN, CDR2 SVGIG (reference sequence).

The chain links TRBV7-9 to TRBJ1-2, with D perhaps matching TRBD1 (5 bases). Germline CDR1 is SEHNR and CDR2 is FQNEAQ (reference sequence). The length of the CDR3 is 15 residues. Between the trimmed V and J ends, which lost 1 base and 6 bases, there was a span of 15 bases. The CDR3 here is CASSLGDGELHGYTF. DNA of the CDR3: TGTGCCAGCAGCTTAGGGGACGGCGAACTTCATGGCTACACCTTC.

The V and J genes are TRBV6-9 and TRBJ2-3, with TRBD1 matching over 7 bases. The length of the CDR3 is 15 residues. Germline CDR1 MNHGY, CDR2 SVAAGI. V shed 1 base, J shed 0 bases, and the junction held 1 base outside the gene matches. The CDR3 DNA sequence: TGTGCCAGCAGTTATTTGGGACAGAGCACAGATACGCAGTATTTT. It is translated as CASSYLGQSTDTQYF.